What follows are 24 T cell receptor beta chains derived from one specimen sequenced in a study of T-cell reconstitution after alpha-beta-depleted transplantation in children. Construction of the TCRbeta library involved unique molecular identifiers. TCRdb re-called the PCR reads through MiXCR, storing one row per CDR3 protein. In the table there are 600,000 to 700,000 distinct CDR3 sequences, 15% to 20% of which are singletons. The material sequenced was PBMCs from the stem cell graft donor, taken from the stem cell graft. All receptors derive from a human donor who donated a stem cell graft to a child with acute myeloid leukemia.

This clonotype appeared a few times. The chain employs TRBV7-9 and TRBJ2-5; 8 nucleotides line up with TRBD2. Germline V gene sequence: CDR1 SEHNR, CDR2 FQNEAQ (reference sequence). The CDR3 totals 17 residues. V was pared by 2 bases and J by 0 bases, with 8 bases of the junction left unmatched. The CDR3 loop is CASSLLRTSRYQETQYF. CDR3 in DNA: TGTGCCAGCAGCTTACTACGGACTAGCAGATACCAAGAGACCCAGTACTTC.

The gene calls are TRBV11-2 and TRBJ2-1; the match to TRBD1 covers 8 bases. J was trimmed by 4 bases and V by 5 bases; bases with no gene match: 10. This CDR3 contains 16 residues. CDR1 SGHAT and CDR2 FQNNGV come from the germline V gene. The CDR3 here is CASSTDRAGLYNEQFF. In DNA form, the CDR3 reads TGTGCCAGCAGCACGGACAGGGCGGGACTTTACAATGAGCAGTTCTTC.

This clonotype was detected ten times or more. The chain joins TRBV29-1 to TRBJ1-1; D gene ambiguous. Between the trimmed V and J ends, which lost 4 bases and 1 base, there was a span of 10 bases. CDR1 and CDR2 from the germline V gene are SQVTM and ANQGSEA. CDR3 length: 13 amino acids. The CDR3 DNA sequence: TGCAGCGTTGGTGGCCTCACGAACACTGAAGCTTTCTTT. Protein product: CSVGGLTNTEAFF.

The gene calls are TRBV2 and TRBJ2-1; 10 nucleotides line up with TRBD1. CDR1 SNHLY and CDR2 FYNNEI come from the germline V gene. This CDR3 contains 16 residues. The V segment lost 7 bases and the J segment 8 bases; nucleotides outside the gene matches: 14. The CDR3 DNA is TGTGCCAGCAAGGGCGGTTGGGACAGGGGAGGGGATGAGCAGTTCTTC. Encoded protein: CASKGGWDRGGDEQFF.

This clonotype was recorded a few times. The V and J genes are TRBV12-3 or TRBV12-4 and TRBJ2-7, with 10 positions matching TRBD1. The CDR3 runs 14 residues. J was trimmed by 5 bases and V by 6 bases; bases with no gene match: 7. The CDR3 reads CASRPGQGIDEQYF. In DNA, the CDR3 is TGTGCCAGCAGGCCGGGACAGGGGATCGACGAGCAGTACTTC.

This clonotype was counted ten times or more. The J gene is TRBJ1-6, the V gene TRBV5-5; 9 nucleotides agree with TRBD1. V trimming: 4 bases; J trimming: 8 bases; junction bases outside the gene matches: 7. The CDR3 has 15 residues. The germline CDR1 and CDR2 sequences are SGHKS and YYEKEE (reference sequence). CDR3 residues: CASSLQGARDSPLHF. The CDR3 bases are TGTGCCAGCAGCCTACAGGGGGCTAGGGATTCACCCCTCCACTTT.

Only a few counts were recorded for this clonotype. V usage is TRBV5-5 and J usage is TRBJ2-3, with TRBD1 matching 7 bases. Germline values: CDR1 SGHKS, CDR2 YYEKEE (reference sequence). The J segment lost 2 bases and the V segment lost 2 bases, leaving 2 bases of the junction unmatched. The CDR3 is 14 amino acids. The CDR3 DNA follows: TGTGCCAGCAGCTTCGGACAGGACACAGATACGCAGTATTTT. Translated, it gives CASSFGQDTDTQYF. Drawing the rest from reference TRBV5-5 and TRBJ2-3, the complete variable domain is DAGVTQSPTHLIKTRGQQVTLRCSPISGHKSVSWYQQVLGQGPQFIFQYYEKEERGRGNFPDRFSARQFPNYSSELNVNALLLGDSALYLCASSFGQDTDTQYFGPGTRLTVL.

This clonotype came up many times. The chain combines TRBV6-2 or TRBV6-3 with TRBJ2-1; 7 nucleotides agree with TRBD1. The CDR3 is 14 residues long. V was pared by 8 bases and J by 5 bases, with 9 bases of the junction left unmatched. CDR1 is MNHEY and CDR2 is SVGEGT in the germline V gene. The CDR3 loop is CASGSGTEHNEQFF. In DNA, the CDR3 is TGTGCCAGCGGGTCCGGGACAGAACACAATGAGCAGTTCTTC.

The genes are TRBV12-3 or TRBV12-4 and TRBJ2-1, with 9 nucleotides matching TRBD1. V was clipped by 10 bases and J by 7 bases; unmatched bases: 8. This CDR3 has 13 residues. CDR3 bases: TGTGCCACATCGGACAGGGGAGGGAATGAGCAGTTCTTC. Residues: CATSDRGGNEQFF.

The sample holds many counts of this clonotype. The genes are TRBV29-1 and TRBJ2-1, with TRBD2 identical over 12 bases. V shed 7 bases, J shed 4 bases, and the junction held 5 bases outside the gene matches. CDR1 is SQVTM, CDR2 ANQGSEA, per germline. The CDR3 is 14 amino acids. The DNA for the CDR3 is TGCAGCGCTCCTAGCGGGGGGGTATACAATGAGCAGTTCTTC. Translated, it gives CSAPSGGVYNEQFF.

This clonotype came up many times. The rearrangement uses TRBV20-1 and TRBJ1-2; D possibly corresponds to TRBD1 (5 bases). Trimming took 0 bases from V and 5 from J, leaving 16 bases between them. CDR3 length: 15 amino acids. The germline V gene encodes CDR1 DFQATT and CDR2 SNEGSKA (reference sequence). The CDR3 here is CSARDGQGAQYGYTF. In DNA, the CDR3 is TGCAGTGCTAGAGATGGCCAGGGAGCGCAGTATGGCTACACCTTC.

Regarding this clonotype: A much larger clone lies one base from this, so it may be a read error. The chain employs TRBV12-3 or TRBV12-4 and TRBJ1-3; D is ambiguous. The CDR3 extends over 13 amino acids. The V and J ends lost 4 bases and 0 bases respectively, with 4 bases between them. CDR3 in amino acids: CASSWDSGNTIYF. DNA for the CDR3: TGTGCCAGCAGTTGGGACTCTGGAAACACCATATATTTT.

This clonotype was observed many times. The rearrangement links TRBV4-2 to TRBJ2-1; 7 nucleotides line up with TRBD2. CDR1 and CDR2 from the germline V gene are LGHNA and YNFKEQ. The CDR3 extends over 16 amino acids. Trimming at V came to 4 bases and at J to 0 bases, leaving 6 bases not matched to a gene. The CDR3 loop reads CASSRGSGDSYNEQFF. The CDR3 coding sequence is TGTGCCAGCAGCCGAGGGAGCGGGGACTCCTACAATGAGCAGTTCTTC.

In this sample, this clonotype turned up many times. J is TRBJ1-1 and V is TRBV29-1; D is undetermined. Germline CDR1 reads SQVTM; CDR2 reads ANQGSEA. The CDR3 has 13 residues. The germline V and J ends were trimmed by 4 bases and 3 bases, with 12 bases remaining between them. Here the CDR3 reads CSVGVLRDTEAFF. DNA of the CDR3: TGCAGCGTTGGAGTTCTAAGGGACACTGAAGCTTTCTTT. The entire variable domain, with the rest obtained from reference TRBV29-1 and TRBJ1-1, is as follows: SAVISQKPSRDICQRGTSLTIQCQVDSQVTMMFWYRQQPGQSLTLIATANQGSEATYESGFVIDKFPISRPNLTFSTLTVSNMSPEDSSIYLCSVGVLRDTEAFFGQGTRLTVV.

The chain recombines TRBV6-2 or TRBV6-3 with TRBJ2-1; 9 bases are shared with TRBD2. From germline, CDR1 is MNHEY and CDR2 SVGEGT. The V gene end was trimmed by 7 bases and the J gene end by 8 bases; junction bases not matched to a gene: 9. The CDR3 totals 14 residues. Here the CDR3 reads CASMVSGGPHEQFF. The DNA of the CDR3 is TGTGCCAGCATGGTCAGCGGGGGGCCCCATGAGCAGTTCTTC.

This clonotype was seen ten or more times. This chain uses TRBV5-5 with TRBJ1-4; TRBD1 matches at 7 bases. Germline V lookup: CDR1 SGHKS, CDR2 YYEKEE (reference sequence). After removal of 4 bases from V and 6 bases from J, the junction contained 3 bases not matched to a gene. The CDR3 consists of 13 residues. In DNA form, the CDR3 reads TGTGCCAGCAGCCCGGACAGGCATGAAAAACTGTTTTTT. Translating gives CASSPDRHEKLFF.

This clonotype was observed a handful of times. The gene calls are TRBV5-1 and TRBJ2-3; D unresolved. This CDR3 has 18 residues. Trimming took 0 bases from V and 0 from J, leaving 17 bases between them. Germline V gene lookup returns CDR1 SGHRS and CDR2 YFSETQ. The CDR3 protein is CASSLARQVVRSTDTQYF. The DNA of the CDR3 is TGCGCCAGCAGCTTGGCCCGGCAGGTGGTTCGGAGCACAGATACGCAGTATTTT.

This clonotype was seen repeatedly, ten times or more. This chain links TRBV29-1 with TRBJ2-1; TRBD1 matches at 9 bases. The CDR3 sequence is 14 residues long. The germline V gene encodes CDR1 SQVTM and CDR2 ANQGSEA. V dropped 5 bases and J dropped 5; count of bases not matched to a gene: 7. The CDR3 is CSVTGQGVNNEQFF. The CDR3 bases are TGCAGCGTTACGGGACAGGGTGTTAACAATGAGCAGTTCTTC.

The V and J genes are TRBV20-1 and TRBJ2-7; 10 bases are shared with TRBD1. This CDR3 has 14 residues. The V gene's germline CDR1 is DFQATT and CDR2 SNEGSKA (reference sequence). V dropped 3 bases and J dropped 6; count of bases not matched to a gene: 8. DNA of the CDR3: TGCAGTGCTAGGGGAAGGGACAGGGGTCTCGAGCAGTACGTC. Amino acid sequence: CSARGRDRGLEQYV.

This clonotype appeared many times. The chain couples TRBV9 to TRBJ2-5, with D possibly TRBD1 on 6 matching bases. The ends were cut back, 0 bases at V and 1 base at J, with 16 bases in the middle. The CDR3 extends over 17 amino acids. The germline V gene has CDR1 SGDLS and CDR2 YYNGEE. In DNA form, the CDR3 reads TGTGCCAGCAGCGTAGAGGCCAACCACAGGGTCCAAGAGACCCAGTACTTC. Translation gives CASSVEANHRVQETQYF.

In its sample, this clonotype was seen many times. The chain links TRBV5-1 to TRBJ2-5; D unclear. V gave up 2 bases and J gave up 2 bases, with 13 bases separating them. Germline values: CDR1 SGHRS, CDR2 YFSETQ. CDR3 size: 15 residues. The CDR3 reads CASSFRVGVQETQYF. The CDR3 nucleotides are TGCGCCAGCAGCTTCCGGGTCGGCGTTCAAGAGACCCAGTACTTC.

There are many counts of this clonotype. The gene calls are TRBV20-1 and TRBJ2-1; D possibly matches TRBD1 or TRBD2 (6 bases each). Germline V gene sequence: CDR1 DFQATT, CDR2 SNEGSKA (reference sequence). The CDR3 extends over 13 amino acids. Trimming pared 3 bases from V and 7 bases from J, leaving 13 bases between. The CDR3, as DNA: TGCAGTGCTAGCGGGGGCGACTTGAATGAGCAGTTCTTC. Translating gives CSASGGDLNEQFF.

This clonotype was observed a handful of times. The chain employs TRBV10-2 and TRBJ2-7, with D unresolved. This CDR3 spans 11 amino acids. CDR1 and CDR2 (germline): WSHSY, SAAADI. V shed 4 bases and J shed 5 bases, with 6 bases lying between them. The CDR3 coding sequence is TGCGCCAGCAGTGTGGGTAACGAGCAGTACGTC. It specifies CASSVGNEQYV.

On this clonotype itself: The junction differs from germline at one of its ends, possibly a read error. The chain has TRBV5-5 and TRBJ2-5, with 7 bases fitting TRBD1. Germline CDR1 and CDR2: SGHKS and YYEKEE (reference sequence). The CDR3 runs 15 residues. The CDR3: CAGSLTGTSMETQYF. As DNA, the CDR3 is TGTGCCGGCAGCTTGACAGGGACGAGTATGGAGACCCAGTACTTC.